The 32 T cell receptor beta chains in this list originate from one sample, sequenced in a study of T cells in Graves' hyperthyroidism and ophthalmopathy. Authors of the study amplified TCR beta CDR3 regions from RNA transcripts. HTBI primers were employed in a first-round RT-PCR of the TCR CDR3. TCRdb re-called the multiplex PCR reads with MiXCR, one entry per CDR3 protein. The sample yields under 400,000 distinct CDR3 sequences, 14% seen once. The sequencing sample was made of blood. These receptors came from a woman in her sixties with Graves' hyperthyroidism.

The J gene is TRBJ1-1, the V gene TRBV12-3 or TRBV12-4; weak D call: TRBD1 (5 bases). V was shortened by 2 bases and J by 5 bases, with 12 bases between the two germline ends. The CDR3 totals 14 residues. The CDR3 region has the DNA TGTGCCAGCAGTTTATACCAGGGTAAGACTGAAGCTTTCTTT. Translated, it gives CASSLYQGKTEAFF.

This clonotype was detected many times. CDR3 nucleotides: TGTGCCATCGCTGCGTCAGGGGGCGAAGAGCAGTACTTC. This encodes CAIAASGGEEQYF. The rearrangement links TRBV10-3 to TRBJ2-7; 8 positions agree with TRBD1. The germline V gene encodes CDR1 ENHRY and CDR2 SYGVKD. The CDR3 runs to 13 residues. V gave up 8 bases and J gave up 7 bases; unmatched junction bases: 10.

This clonotype has only a few counts. A much bigger clone sits one base away, suggesting this may be a read error. The chain joins TRBV20-1 to TRBJ1-3; tentatively, D is TRBD1 (5 bases). This CDR3 has 14 residues. Trimming left V 4 bases short and J 0 bases short, with 10 bases between. Per germline, CDR1 DFQATT and CDR2 SNEGSKA (reference sequence). CDR3 DNA sequence: TGCAGTGCTACCCGTCAGGGCTCTGGAAACACCATATATTTT. It encodes CSATRQGSGNTIYF.

This clonotype was recorded at least ten times. V and J are TRBV2 and TRBJ2-7, with D possibly being TRBD2 (5 bases). Germline V gives CDR1 SNHLY, CDR2 FYNNEI. The CDR3 contains 13 residues. The V gene lost 2 bases and the J gene lost 2 bases, with 7 bases spanning the gap. This chain's CDR3 is CASSEQTTYEQYF. The CDR3 coding sequence is TGTGCCAGCAGTGAACAGACTACCTACGAGCAGTACTTC.

The J gene is TRBJ1-1, the V gene TRBV29-1; TRBD1 might be the D (5 bases). The length of the CDR3 is 12 residues. CDR1 SQVTM and CDR2 ANQGSEA come from the germline V gene. V lost 3 bases and J 0 bases, leaving 5 bases between the germline ends. The CDR3 sequence is CSVEGVNTEAFF. The CDR3 nucleotides are TGCAGCGTTGAGGGGGTGAACACTGAAGCTTTCTTT.

This clonotype was counted a single time. The chain combines TRBV5-5 with TRBJ2-7; TRBD1 might be the D (5 bases). Between the trimmed V and J ends, which lost 3 bases and 5 bases, there was a span of 18 bases. CDR3 size: 15 residues. Germline V gene sequence: CDR1 SGHKS, CDR2 YYEKEE (reference sequence). The CDR3 here is CASSSRQGRTDEQYF. For the CDR3, the DNA is TGTGCCAGCAGCTCCAGGCAGGGCCGGACGGACGAGCAGTACTTC.

This clonotype was observed many times. In nucleotides, the CDR3 is TGTGCCTGGACCCTCCCCGGGCGGGGTAGGACTGAAGCTTTCTTT. This codes for CAWTLPGRGRTEAFF. The chain combines TRBV30 with TRBJ1-1; D not certain. The V gene lost 4 bases and the J gene lost 5 bases, with 20 bases spanning the gap. The length of the CDR3 is 15 residues. CDR1 and CDR2 from the germline V gene are GTSNPN and SVGIG (reference sequence).

This clonotype was counted only a few times. J is TRBJ2-1 and V is TRBV2; the D gene is possibly TRBD2 (5 bases). Trimming stripped 4 bases from V and 10 bases from J, with 11 bases between. Germline lookup yields CDR1 SNHLY and CDR2 FYNNEI. The CDR3 extends over 12 amino acids. CDR3 DNA sequence: TGTGCCAGCAGTGTAGGACTTACCGAGCAGTTCTTC. It specifies CASSVGLTEQFF.

This clonotype was picked up many times. This chain joins TRBV30 and TRBJ2-5; D might be TRBD2 (6 bases). The V end was cut by 0 bases, the J end by 4 bases, with 6 bases between. This CDR3 is 12 amino acids long. Looked up from germline, CDR1 is GTSNPN and CDR2 is SVGIG (reference sequence). CDR3 protein: CAWSVAGETQYF. The CDR3 DNA follows: TGTGCCTGGAGTGTAGCGGGAGAGACCCAGTACTTC.

The chain is built from TRBV19 and TRBJ2-7, with D unresolved. The CDR3 consists of 15 residues. Germline CDR1 reads LNHDA; CDR2 reads SQIVND (reference sequence). V gave up 1 base and J gave up 1 base, with 11 bases separating them. CDR3 in DNA: TGTGCCAGTAGTATAGGGGTCCACCCGTCCTACGAGCAGTACTTC. It yields the protein CASSIGVHPSYEQYF.

This clonotype was seen many times. The rearrangement links TRBV5-1 to TRBJ2-1; TRBD2 aligns across 15 bases. Trimming removed 4 bases from V and 8 bases from J; junction bases left unmatched: 4. CDR3 length: 15 amino acids. Germline CDR1 and CDR2: SGHRS and YFSETQ. In DNA form, the CDR3 reads TGCGCCAGCAGCGGGGGACTAGCGGGAGGACATGAGCAGTTCTTC. This codes for CASSGGLAGGHEQFF. Full variable domain (rest looked up from reference TRBV5-1 and TRBJ2-1): KAGVTQTPRYLIKTRGQQVTLSCSPISGHRSVSWYQQTPGQGLQFLFEYFSETQRNKGNFPGRFSGRQFSNSRSEMNVSTLELGDSALYLCASSGGLAGGHEQFFGPGTRLTVL.

V and J are TRBV6-2 or TRBV6-3 and TRBJ2-7; tentative D call: TRBD1 (6 bases). V was pared by 6 bases and J by 7 bases, with 19 bases between. Per the germline V gene, CDR1 is MNHEY and CDR2 is SVGEGT. This CDR3 spans 14 amino acids. CDR3 nucleotide sequence: TGTGCCAGCAGGGGGACAACCGGGTCTCAGGAGCAGTACTTC. Its translation: CASRGTTGSQEQYF.

J is TRBJ1-5 and V is TRBV12-3 or TRBV12-4; 9 bases match TRBD1. J gave up 6 bases and V 3 bases, and 18 bases lay outside the gene matches. The CDR3 loop spans 19 amino acids. The CDR3 DNA follows: TGTGCCAGCAGTTTGTCTTCTATCTATTGGGACAGGGATATTCAGCCCCAGCATTTT. Protein product: CASSLSSIYWDRDIQPQHF.

This clonotype was recorded many times. CDR3 bases: TGTGCCAGCAGCTTAGAAGAACTCCCGGTATACAATGAGCAGTTCTTC. Translating it yields CASSLEELPVYNEQFF. V is TRBV7-8 and J is TRBJ2-1; D remains unclear. Per the germline V gene, CDR1 is SGHVS and CDR2 is FQNEAQ. The CDR3 consists of 16 residues. The V and J ends lost 1 base and 4 bases respectively, with 14 bases between them.

The sample holds a few counts of this clonotype. The chain combines TRBV30 with TRBJ2-7, with 10 positions matching TRBD2. The J segment lost 7 bases and the V segment lost 8 bases, leaving 8 bases of the junction unmatched. The CDR3 is 12 residues long. The germline V gene encodes CDR1 GTSNPN and CDR2 SVGIG (reference sequence). CDR3 residues: CATRTSGGEQYF. The CDR3 DNA reads TGTGCCACTCGGACTAGCGGAGGGGAGCAGTACTTC.

The table lists this clonotype with many counts. This chain uses TRBV10-3 with TRBJ2-2; a weak D match, TRBD1 (6 bases). The V gene's germline CDR1 is ENHRY and CDR2 SYGVKD. The CDR3 sequence is 13 residues long. Trimming stripped 4 bases from V and 5 bases from J, with 8 bases between. The CDR3 bases are TGTGCCATCAGTGCTACAGGGACCGGGGAGCTGTTTTTT. Protein product: CAISATGTGELFF.

Many counts were recorded for this clonotype. The rearrangement joins TRBV6-2 or TRBV6-3 to TRBJ2-1; D unresolved. The CDR3 runs to 13 residues. The germline CDR1 and CDR2 sequences are MNHEY and SVGEGT. V dropped 3 bases and J dropped 2 bases, with 5 bases sitting between them. The CDR3 region has the DNA TGTGCCAGCAGTTATAAAGCCTACAATGAGCAGTTCTTC. Its translation is CASSYKAYNEQFF.

This clonotype was counted at least ten times. The V call is TRBV7-9, the J call TRBJ2-7; TRBD2 matches at 15 bases. Trimming took 4 bases from V and 6 from J; bases not matched to a gene: 4. CDR3 length: 15 amino acids. Germline V gives CDR1 SEHNR, CDR2 FQNEAQ (reference sequence). This CDR3 reads CASSSGLAGGGEQYF. DNA for the CDR3: TGTGCCAGCAGCTCGGGACTAGCGGGAGGAGGCGAGCAGTACTTC. The variable domain in full, with the rest retrieved from reference TRBV7-9 and TRBJ2-7, is DTGVSQNPRHKITKRGQNVTFRCDPISEHNRLYWYRQTLGQGPEFLTYFQNEAQLEKSRLLSDRFSAERPKGSFSTLEIQRTEQGDSAMYLCASSSGLAGGGEQYFGPGTRLTVT.

This clonotype occurred a few times. V and J are TRBV19 and TRBJ2-5, with a tentative D call TRBD1 (6 bases). CDR1 and CDR2 (germline): LNHDA, SQIVND (reference sequence). Trimming took 5 bases from V and 0 from J, leaving 22 bases between them. This CDR3 is built from 18 residues. The CDR3 protein is CASSAKAPGTPNQETQYF. The CDR3 DNA follows: TGTGCCAGTAGTGCAAAGGCCCCCGGGACACCGAACCAAGAGACCCAGTACTTC.

The chain employs TRBV12-3 or TRBV12-4 and TRBJ1-1; D remains ambiguous. The CDR3 is made up of 16 amino acids. V lost 1 base to trimming and J lost 1 base, with 13 bases between them. CDR3 amino acids: CASSLDGRDGNTEAFF. CDR3 coding DNA: TGTGCCAGCAGTTTAGACGGGCGCGATGGGAACACTGAAGCTTTCTTT.

Comment on this clonotype: A read error may produce the germline difference seen at one junction end. This chain uses TRBV6-1 with TRBJ1-1, with TRBD1 as a possible D gene (5 bases). The germline CDR1 and CDR2 sequences are MNHNS and SASEGT. The CDR3 has 12 amino acids. CDR3 protein: CASSEGGFEAIF. The DNA for the CDR3 is TGTGCCAGCAGTGAAGGGGGGTTTGAAGCTATCTTT.

This clonotype occurred many times. The V and J genes are TRBV7-2 and TRBJ2-1; D unclear. With 0 bases removed from V and 3 bases from J, the gap between germline ends came to 9 bases. Per germline, CDR1 SGHTA and CDR2 FQGNSA. The CDR3 is made up of 15 amino acids. The CDR3 region has the DNA TGTGCCAGCAGCTTAGCCGGCGTTATCTACAATGAGCAGTTCTTC. Encoded protein: CASSLAGVIYNEQFF.

This clonotype was observed at least ten times. The CDR3 DNA sequence: TGTGCCAGCAGCCACCCCGGACTAGCGGGAGTATGGACAGATACGCAGTATTTT. This encodes CASSHPGLAGVWTDTQYF. V gene TRBV3-1 combines with J gene TRBJ2-3, with 13 bases aligning to TRBD2. The germline gives CDR1 LGHDT, CDR2 YNNKEL (reference sequence). J lost 3 bases, V lost 3 bases, and 9 bases had no gene match. This CDR3 comprises 18 residues.

Comments on this clonotype: A much larger clonotype is one base distant, so this may be a read error. The V gene is TRBV5-1, the J gene TRBJ2-1; 14 nucleotides align to TRBD2. Germline CDR1 and CDR2: SGHRS and YFSETQ. The CDR3 is made up of 17 amino acids. CDR3 amino acids: CAGSGTSGGRSYNEQFF. The DNA for the CDR3 is TGTGCCGGCAGCGGGACTAGCGGGGGCCGCTCCTACAATGAGCAGTTCTTC. Supplemented by reference TRBV5-1 and TRBJ2-1, the full variable domain reads KAGVTQTPRYLIKTRGQQVTLSCSPISGHRSVSWYQQTPGQGLQFLFEYFSETQRNKGNFPGRFSGRQFSNSRSEMNVSTLELGDSALYLCAGSGTSGGRSYNEQFFGPGTRLTVL.

The chain uses TRBV5-1 and TRBJ2-1; the match to TRBD1 covers 9 bases. The CDR3 runs 14 residues. V lost 4 bases, J lost 5 bases, and 4 bases stayed unmatched. The V gene's germline CDR1 is SGHRS and CDR2 YFSETQ. The CDR3: CASSGTGIHNEQFF. The CDR3 region has the DNA TGCGCCAGCAGCGGGACAGGGATCCACAATGAGCAGTTCTTC.

This clonotype was seen repeatedly, ten times or more. V is TRBV5-1 and J is TRBJ2-7; tentatively, D is TRBD1 or TRBD2 (6 bases each). Per germline, CDR1 SGHRS and CDR2 YFSETQ. V dropped 1 base and J dropped 2 bases, with 10 bases sitting between them. The CDR3 consists of 14 residues. CDR3 loop: CASSLMRGAYEQYF. CDR3 bases: TGCGCCAGCAGCTTGATGAGGGGGGCCTACGAGCAGTACTTC.

This clonotype was recorded a few times. The chain employs TRBV30 and TRBJ2-5, with D unclear. The CDR3 spans 12 residues. Trimming took off 1 base at V and 2 bases at J, with 5 bases between the two ends. CDR1 GTSNPN and CDR2 SVGIG come from the germline V gene (reference sequence). The CDR3 sequence: CAWSDVQETQYF. In nucleotides, the CDR3 is TGTGCCTGGAGTGACGTACAAGAGACCCAGTACTTC.

The chain employs TRBV7-3 and TRBJ2-7, with 13 positions matching TRBD2. This CDR3 contains 15 residues. V trimming: 6 bases; J trimming: 6 bases; junction bases outside the gene matches: 8. Per germline, CDR1 SGHTA and CDR2 FQGTGA. Here the CDR3 reads CASSPGLAGRGEQYF. The CDR3, as DNA: TGTGCCAGCAGTCCGGGACTAGCGGGAAGAGGCGAGCAGTACTTC.

Ten or more counts support this clonotype. This chain uses TRBV5-4 with TRBJ1-1; 7 bases line up with TRBD1. The J segment lost 1 base and the V segment lost 4 bases, leaving 10 bases of the junction unmatched. The CDR3 is made up of 16 amino acids. From germline, CDR1 is SGHNT and CDR2 YYREEE (reference sequence). CDR3 in DNA: TGTGCCAGCAGCCCGGTGACAGGGCGGTGGAACACTGAAGCTTTCTTT. The encoded protein is CASSPVTGRWNTEAFF.

J is TRBJ2-1 and V is TRBV13, with 9 positions matching TRBD2. The CDR3 loop spans 15 amino acids. Germline V CDR1 and CDR2: PRHDT, FYEKMQ (reference sequence). The ends lost 1 base at V and 3 bases at J; junction bases unmatched: 1. CDR3 loop: CASSLVLAGYNEQFF. The CDR3 bases are TGTGCCAGCAGCTTAGTACTAGCGGGCTACAATGAGCAGTTCTTC.

This clonotype was observed at least ten times. This chain links TRBV2 with TRBJ2-7; tentative D call: TRBD1 (6 bases). This CDR3 spans 12 amino acids. Trimming took off 6 bases at V and 6 bases at J, with 12 bases between the two ends. Germline CDR1 SNHLY, CDR2 FYNNEI. CDR3 sequence: CASRSDRREQYF. The CDR3 coding sequence is TGTGCCAGCAGATCAGACAGGCGCGAGCAGTACTTC.

The table lists this clonotype with many counts. The chain employs TRBV11-3 and TRBJ2-6; 12 nucleotides match TRBD2. The J segment lost 2 bases and the V segment lost 5 bases, leaving 10 bases of the junction unmatched. Germline V gene sequence: CDR1 SGHNT, CDR2 YENEEA. The CDR3 has 19 residues. Here the CDR3 DNA reads TGTGCCAGCAGCCCGCGACTAGCGGGAGAGGTTGCTGGGGCCAACGTCCTGACTTTC. Its protein product is CASSPRLAGEVAGANVLTF.